The rows below give T cell receptor beta chains drawn from one sample of a study of T cell responses to AZD1222 COVID-19 vaccine. The repertoire was sequenced with immunoSEQ multiplex PCR; TCRdb's copy has only in-frame clones and lacks some. The listing contains 150,000 or so clones. The sample taken for sequencing was peripheral blood. The receptors come from an adult in good health. The CDR3 runs from the conserved cysteine through the conserved F or W. A D gene is named only where the DNA matches it firmly.

TGTGCCAGCAGCTTAGTCAATGATTTCATTTGGACTGAAGCTTTCTTT CASSLVNDFIWTEAFF . TRBJ1-1 TRBV7-9
TGTGCCAGCAGCTTGGGGGGACAGGGGTTTGGCTACACCTTC CASSLGGQGFGYTF TRBD1 TRBJ1-2 TRBV5-4
TGTGCCAGCAGCCGAACCCGATACGATGCATGGAGGGGCGAGCAGTACTTC CASSRTRYDAWRGEQYF . TRBJ2-7 TRBV7-7
TGTGCCAGCAGTTATCTACAGGGCTATGGCTACACCTTC CASSYLQGYGYTF . TRBJ1-2 TRBV6-2/TRBV6-3
TGTGCCAGCAGCCAAGGAAGGGACAGGGGAGTGGGTTACGAGCAGTACTTC CASSQGRDRGVGYEQYF TRBD1 TRBJ2-7 TRBV3-1/TRBV3-2
TGTGCCAGCAGTCCAGGGGGCCAATTGAGGCAGTATTTT CASSPGGQLRQYF TRBD1 TRBJ2-3 TRBV7-9
TGTGCCAGCAGCTTTAGCGGGGCTTCCTACAATGAGCAGTTCTTC CASSFSGASYNEQFF TRBD2 TRBJ2-1 TRBV11-1
TGTGCCAGCAGCTCTGTGGGGAGGGGGCAAGGCGGCGGCTACACCTTC CASSSVGRGQGGGYTF TRBD1 TRBJ1-2 TRBV7-3
TGTGCCAGCAGTGAATCGGGGGGCGAATCCTATAATTCACCCCTCCACTTT CASSESGGESYNSPLHF . TRBJ1-6 TRBV2
TGTGCCAGCAGCTCCCCATTAACCTACGGCTACACCTTC CASSSPLTYGYTF . TRBJ1-2 TRBV7-2
TGCAGCGTTGACGGCTCGACGCCTGAAGCTTTCTTT CSVDGSTPEAFF . TRBJ1-1 TRBV29-1
TGTGCCAGCAGCGTAGTAAAAGGAGCTATGAACACTGAAGCTTTCTTT CASSVVKGAMNTEAFF . TRBJ1-1 TRBV9
TGCAGTTATGACAGGGACTATGAGCAGTTCTTC CSYDRDYEQFF . TRBJ2-1 TRBV20-1
TGTGCCAGCAGCCAAGATCTTGGAGCGGGGGCGACGAACACCGGGGAGCTGTTTTTT CASSQDLGAGATNTGELFF TRBD2 TRBJ2-2 TRBV4-2
TGTGCCAGCGATGACAGGGCAGTCCGGGTAGCTTTCTTT CASDDRAVRVAFF TRBD1 TRBJ1-1 TRBV2
TGTGCCTGGAGTCCAGGTTCCAATGGCTACACCTTC CAWSPGSNGYTF . TRBJ1-2 TRBV30
TGCAGCGTTTCGGAGGGGTGGACCCAGTACTTC CSVSEGWTQYF . TRBJ2-5 TRBV29-1
TGTGCCAGGACTAGACCGGGACAGGGGGTCTGGGAGCTGTTTTTT CARTRPGQGVWELFF . TRBJ2-2 TRBV21-1
TGTGCCAGCAGCCGGACAGGGGGCGGTGGGGCCAACGTCCTGACTTTC CASSRTGGGGANVLTF TRBD1 TRBJ2-6 TRBV2
TGTGCCAGCAGCTTAGATCCAGGGGGCCTCGACGAGCAGTACTTC CASSLDPGGLDEQYF TRBD1 TRBJ2-7 TRBV11-2
TGCAGTGGGGATTCCGACTATGGCTACACCTTC CSGDSDYGYTF . TRBJ1-2 TRBV20-1
TGTGCCAGCAGCTTAGTTTGGGAAAACCAAGAGACCCAGTACTTC CASSLVWENQETQYF . TRBJ2-5 TRBV7-7
TGCGCCAGCAGCCAAATTATAGGGACTCCCGCCTACGAGCAGTACTTC CASSQIIGTPAYEQYF . TRBJ2-7 TRBV4-3
TGTGCCAGCAGCCCCCAAGGAACTAACTATGGCTACACCTTC CASSPQGTNYGYTF . TRBJ1-2 TRBV5-6
TGCGCCAGCAGCCCGGACAGGACGATAACTAATGAAAAACTGTTTTTT CASSPDRTITNEKLFF TRBD1 TRBJ1-4 TRBV4-1
TGTGCCAGCAGTTTCGGGGCCCCGAGCTCCTACGAGCAGTACTTC CASSFGAPSSYEQYF . TRBJ2-7 TRBV28
TGCGCCAGCAGCCTACCGGGACTAGCGGGGGGGTCCGCCTACAATGAGCAGTTCTTC CASSLPGLAGGSAYNEQFF TRBD2 TRBJ2-1 TRBV5-1
TGTGCCAGCTCTGAAGGGGACAGAGATCCCCAGCATTTT CASSEGDRDPQHF TRBD1 TRBJ1-5 TRBV18
TGTGCCAGCAGCTTATATGGCAGGGAGAACTATGGCTACACCTTC CASSLYGRENYGYTF . TRBJ1-2 TRBV7-9
TGTGCCTGGATCAGAAAGGGCAGGGAAATCTCACCCCTCCACTTT CAWIRKGREISPLHF . TRBJ1-6 TRBV30
TGTGCCAGCAGCTTCCGGAATTCACCCCTCCACTTT CASSFRNSPLHF . TRBJ1-6 TRBV7-2
TGTGCCAGTAGTATAGGTGGGGGAGAGACTGAAGCTTTCTTT CASSIGGGETEAFF . TRBJ1-1 TRBV19